In its sample, the clone carrying this T cell receptor beta chain was seen once. Excluded were patients having autoimmune disease history or systemic immunosuppression. The source of the sample is a study of OX40 agonist ivuxolimab in advanced cancers. Looking at the study overall: From 23 to 79 years was the age range, with a mean of about 56 years, and 65% to 90% were male.

The method was immunoSEQ multiplex PCR; TCRdb's version includes in-frame clones alone and lacks a portion of them. The sample holds 42,000 or so clones, 86% seen once. Germline CDR1 is SGHTA and CDR2 is FQGNSA. The CDR3 loop spans 15 amino acids. Trimming cost V 2 bases and J 0 bases, with 10 bases left between them. The source was CD4+ or CD8+ T cells sorted from blood, collected in a trial of the OX40 agonist ivuxolimab. V gene TRBV7-2 combines with J gene TRBJ1-2; D is unresolved. This TCR derives from an adult with an advanced solid tumor such as melanoma, head and neck, liver or kidney cancer. The CDR3 DNA reads TGTGCCAGCAGCTTACTCCGGACCACTAACTATGGCTACACCTTC. Encoded protein: CASSLLRTTNYGYTF.